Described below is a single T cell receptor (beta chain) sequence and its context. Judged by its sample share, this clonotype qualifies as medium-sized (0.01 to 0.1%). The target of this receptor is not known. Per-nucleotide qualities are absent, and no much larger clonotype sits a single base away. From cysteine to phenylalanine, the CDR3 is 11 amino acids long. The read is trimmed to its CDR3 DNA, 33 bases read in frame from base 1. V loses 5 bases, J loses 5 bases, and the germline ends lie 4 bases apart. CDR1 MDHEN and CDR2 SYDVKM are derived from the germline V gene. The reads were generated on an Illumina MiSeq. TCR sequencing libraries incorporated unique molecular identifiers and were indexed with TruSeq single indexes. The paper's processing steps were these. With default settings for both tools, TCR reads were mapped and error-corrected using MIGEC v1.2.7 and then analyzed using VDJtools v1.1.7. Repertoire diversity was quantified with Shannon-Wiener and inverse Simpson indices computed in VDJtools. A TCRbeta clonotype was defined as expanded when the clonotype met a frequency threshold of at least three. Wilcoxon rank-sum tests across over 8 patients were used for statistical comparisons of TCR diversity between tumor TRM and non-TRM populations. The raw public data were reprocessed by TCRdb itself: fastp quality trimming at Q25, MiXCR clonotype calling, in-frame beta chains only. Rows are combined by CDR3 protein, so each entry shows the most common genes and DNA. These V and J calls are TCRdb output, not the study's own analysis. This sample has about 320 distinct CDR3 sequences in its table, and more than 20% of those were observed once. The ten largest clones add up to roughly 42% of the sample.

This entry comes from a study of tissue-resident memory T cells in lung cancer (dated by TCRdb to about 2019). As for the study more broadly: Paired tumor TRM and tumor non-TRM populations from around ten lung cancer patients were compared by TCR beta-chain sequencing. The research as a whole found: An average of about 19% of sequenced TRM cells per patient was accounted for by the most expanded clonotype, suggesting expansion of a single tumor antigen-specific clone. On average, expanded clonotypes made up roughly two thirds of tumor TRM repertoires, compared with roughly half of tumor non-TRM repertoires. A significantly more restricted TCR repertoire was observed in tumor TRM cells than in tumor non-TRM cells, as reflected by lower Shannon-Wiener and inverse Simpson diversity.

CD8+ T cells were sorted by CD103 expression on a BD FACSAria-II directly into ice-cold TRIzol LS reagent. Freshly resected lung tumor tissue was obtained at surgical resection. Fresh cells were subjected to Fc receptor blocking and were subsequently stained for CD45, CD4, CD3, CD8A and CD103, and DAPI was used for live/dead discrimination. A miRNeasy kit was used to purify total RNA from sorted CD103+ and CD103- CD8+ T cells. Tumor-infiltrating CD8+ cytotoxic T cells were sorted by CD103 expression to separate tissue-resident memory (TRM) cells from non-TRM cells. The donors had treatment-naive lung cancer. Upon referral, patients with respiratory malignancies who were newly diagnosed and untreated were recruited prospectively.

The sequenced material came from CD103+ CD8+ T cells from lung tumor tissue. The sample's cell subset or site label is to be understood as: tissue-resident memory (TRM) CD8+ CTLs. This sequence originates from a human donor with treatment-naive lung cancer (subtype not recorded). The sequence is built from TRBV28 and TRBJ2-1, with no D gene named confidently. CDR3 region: CASSPHNEQFF. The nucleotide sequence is TGTGCCAGCAGTCCCCACAATGAGCAGTTCTTC.